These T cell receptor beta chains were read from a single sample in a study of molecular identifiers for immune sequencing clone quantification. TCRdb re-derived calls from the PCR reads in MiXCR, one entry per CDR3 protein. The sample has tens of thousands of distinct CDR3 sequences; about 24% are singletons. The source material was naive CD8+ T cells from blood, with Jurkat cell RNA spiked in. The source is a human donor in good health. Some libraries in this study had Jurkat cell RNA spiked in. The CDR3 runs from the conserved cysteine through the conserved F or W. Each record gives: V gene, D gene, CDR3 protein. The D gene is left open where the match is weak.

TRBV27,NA,CASSSSSRLARYF
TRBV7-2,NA,CASEGPPYYEQYF
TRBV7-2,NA,CASSRTGGPLAKNIQYF
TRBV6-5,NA,CASSYALGSDGYTF
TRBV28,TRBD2,CASSLGLAQETQYF
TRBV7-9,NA,CASSLEYEKLFF
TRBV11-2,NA,CASSFPIRDSDYNEQFF
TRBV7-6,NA,CASSREGAGNTIYF
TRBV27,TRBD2,CASSLGSSGRGEQYF
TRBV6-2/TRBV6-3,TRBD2,CASSYDRGGPSYEQYF
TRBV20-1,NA,CSAKPAQGSDTQYF
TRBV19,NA,CASSILNTEAFF
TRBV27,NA,CASSSQSYNNEQFF
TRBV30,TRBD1,CAWSPRGYTEAFF
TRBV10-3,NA,CAIRSPEATNEKLFF
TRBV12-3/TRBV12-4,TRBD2,CASSHTGGIDTQYF
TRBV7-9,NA,CASSSNRDGPLYGHTF
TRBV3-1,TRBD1,CASSQVGQGTDTQYF
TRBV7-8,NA,CASSLISWGGKNTEAFF
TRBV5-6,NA,CASRLVQGEPQSF
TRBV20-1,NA,CSARASQRLLNTEASF
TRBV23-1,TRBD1,CASSQSTGVAAQYF
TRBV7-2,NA,CASSLVVTAGNEQFF
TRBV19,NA,CASSPWENDQPQHF
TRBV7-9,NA,CASSPDRSSYEQYF
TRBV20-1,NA,CSAQAAESTDTQYF
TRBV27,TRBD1,CASSLTGTGNQPQHF
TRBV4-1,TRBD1,CASSQGDSREQFF
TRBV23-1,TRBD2,CASSQELAFTHYEQYF